This T cell receptor (beta chain) originates from a study of T cell responses to AZD1222 COVID-19 vaccine. TCRdb's table, derived via immunoSEQ multiplex PCR, lists solely in-frame clones and lacks some. The sample has some 190,000 clones, 85% to 90% seen once. This CDR3 is built from 15 residues. The V end lost 1 base, the J end lost 4 bases, and 9 bases lay between the germline ends. Germline CDR1 reads SGDLS; CDR2 reads YYNGEE. The sample consisted of peripheral blood, taken on day 0 of AZD1222 vaccination. This TCR came from an adult in good health. The rearrangement joins TRBV9 to TRBJ1-6; D possibly corresponds to TRBD1 (6 bases). The CDR3 DNA sequence: TGTGCCAGCAGCGTAAGTCAGGGGTATAATTCACCCCTCCACTTT. Translation: CASSVSQGYNSPLHF.